One sample yielded the 24 T cell receptor beta chains listed below, sequenced in a study of PD-1 blockade in classical Hodgkin lymphoma. Relapses following autologous stem cell transplantation were seen in all patients, with brentuximab vedotin exposure varying. Sequenced by immunoSEQ multiplex PCR; TCRdb stores in-frame clones only, minus some. The profile shows over 60,000 clones, 71% of them singletons. The source material was peripheral blood mononuclear cells (PBMCs), sampled before the second cycle of nivolumab. The receptors derive from a human donor with classical Hodgkin lymphoma.

The chain recombines TRBV7-9 with TRBJ1-2; possible D gene TRBD1, 5 bases. The germline V gene has CDR1 SEHNR and CDR2 FQNEAQ (reference sequence). V dropped 5 bases and J dropped 7 bases, with 17 bases sitting between them. The CDR3 totals 14 residues. CDR3: CASSPRGNLRGYTF. The DNA of the CDR3 is TGTGCCAGCAGCCCACGGGGGAATCTACGTGGCTACACCTTC.

This chain joins TRBV11-2 and TRBJ1-2; D gene uncertain. Germline CDR1 reads SGHAT; CDR2 reads FQNNGV. Trimming pared 1 base from V and 6 bases from J, leaving 18 bases between. CDR3 length: 16 amino acids. This CDR3 reads CASSLGPSVRGNGYTF. The CDR3 region has the DNA TGTGCCAGCAGCTTAGGGCCTTCGGTCCGGGGTAATGGCTACACCTTC.

This clone was counted a few times. This sequence joins TRBV27 and TRBJ2-7; D is perhaps TRBD1 or TRBD2 (6 bases each). The ends were cut back, 5 bases at V and 1 base at J, with 21 bases in the middle. Looked up from germline, CDR1 is MNHEY and CDR2 is SMNVEV (reference sequence). The CDR3 runs 17 residues. The CDR3 protein is CASSPPYTQGRSYEQYF. DNA of the CDR3: TGTGCCAGCAGTCCACCCTATACGCAGGGGAGGTCCTACGAGCAGTACTTC.

The J gene is TRBJ2-4, the V gene TRBV11-2; the match to TRBD2 covers 10 bases. The V segment lost 5 bases and the J segment 2 bases; nucleotides outside the gene matches: 6. This CDR3 is 16 amino acids long. CDR1 is SGHAT, CDR2 FQNNGV, per germline. CDR3 residues: CASSALAGGSKNIQYF. The CDR3 coding sequence is TGTGCCAGCAGCGCCTTAGCGGGAGGCTCCAAAAACATTCAGTACTTC.

Worth noting for this clone: Other DNA sequences in the same sample also yield this CDR3. The chain joins TRBV29-1 to TRBJ1-2; 9 nucleotides line up with TRBD1. With 7 bases clipped from V and 5 bases from J, the junction kept 8 bases outside the gene matches. Germline V gene sequence: CDR1 SQVTM, CDR2 ANQGSEA. The CDR3 consists of 13 residues. CDR3 in DNA: TGCAGCGCCAGCACCGGGACAGGGTATGGCTACACCTTC. This codes for CSASTGTGYGYTF.

V usage is TRBV11-2 and J usage is TRBJ2-7; TRBD2 aligns across 7 bases. In germline, CDR1 is SGHAT, CDR2 FQNNGV. CDR3 length equals 14 residues. With 5 bases clipped from V and 7 bases from J, the junction kept 11 bases outside the gene matches. The CDR3, as DNA: TGTGCCAGCAGCCCCGGCCCGACTAGCTTAGAGCAGTACTTC. Translated, it gives CASSPGPTSLEQYF.

The V call is TRBV6-1, the J call TRBJ1-2, with 8 positions matching TRBD1. Germline CDR1 is MNHNS and CDR2 is SASEGT. The V and J ends lost 1 base and 4 bases, in that order; junction bases with no gene match: 5. This CDR3 has 15 residues. The CDR3 region has the DNA TGTGCCAGCAGTGAAGGTCCCGGGACAGGCTATGGCTACACCTTC. Protein sequence: CASSEGPGTGYGYTF.

This sequence joins TRBV9 and TRBJ1-3; D gene unclear. Trimming pared 0 bases from V and 8 bases from J, leaving 12 bases between. CDR1 is SGDLS and CDR2 is YYNGEE in the germline V gene. The CDR3 is 14 residues long. In DNA, the CDR3 is TGTGCCAGCAGCGTAGATAATCGAAGGGACACCATATATTTT. As protein: CASSVDNRRDTIYF.

The chain uses TRBV4-1 and TRBJ1-4; 7 bases fit TRBD1. This CDR3 has 17 amino acids. CDR1 and CDR2 from the germline V gene are MGHRA and YSYEKL. V dropped 1 base and J dropped 0; count of bases not matched to a gene: 5. The CDR3 DNA follows: TGCGCCAGCAGCCAAGTGGCAGGACAGGCAACTAATGAAAAACTGTTTTTT. Its protein is CASSQVAGQATNEKLFF.

The genes are TRBV10-2 and TRBJ1-2; D uncertain. The ends were cut back, 0 bases at V and 4 bases at J, with 9 bases in the middle. The CDR3 is made up of 14 amino acids. CDR1 is WSHSY and CDR2 is SAAADI in the germline V gene. For the CDR3, the DNA is TGCGCCAGCAGTGAGTCGAATCCAGTCTATGGCTACACCTTC. This translates into CASSESNPVYGYTF.

The V and J genes are TRBV9 and TRBJ1-2; a possible D gene is TRBD1 (6 bases). The CDR3 loop spans 17 amino acids. Per the germline V gene, CDR1 is SGDLS and CDR2 is YYNGEE. V lost 4 bases and J lost 2, with 21 bases in between. As DNA, the CDR3 is TGTGCCAGCAGCCACTCTGTCAATCGGGGGGGCAACTATGGCTACACCTTC. Translated, it gives CASSHSVNRGGNYGYTF.

The chain has TRBV5-1 and TRBJ1-1, with D uncertain. Trimming removed 0 bases from V and 6 bases from J, with 3 bases in between. The CDR3 is 11 residues long. The germline V gene has CDR1 SGHRS and CDR2 YFSETQ. The CDR3 nucleotides are TGCGCCAGCAGCTTGGCGGCTGAAGCTTTCTTT. Amino acid sequence: CASSLAAEAFF.

The V gene is TRBV6-6, the J gene TRBJ1-1; D not certain. The CDR3 loop spans 11 amino acids. CDR1 MNHNY and CDR2 SVGAGI come from the germline V gene (reference sequence). V shed 1 base and J shed 7 bases, with 4 bases lying between them. The CDR3 sequence: CASSYWGEAFF. The CDR3 DNA follows: TGTGCCAGCAGTTACTGGGGTGAAGCTTTCTTT.

This chain connects TRBV12-5 to TRBJ1-2; D is possibly TRBD1 (6 bases). There are 13 residues in the CDR3. The germline V and J ends were trimmed by 6 bases and 8 bases, with 16 bases remaining between them. CDR1 is LGHNT and CDR2 is FRNRAP in the germline V gene. The CDR3 coding sequence is TGTGCTAGTGGCCTTCCAGGGGCAGGGGGCTACACCTTC. Encoded protein: CASGLPGAGGYTF.

The chain has TRBV7-8 and TRBJ1-1; D not resolved. The V end was cut by 0 bases, the J end by 2 bases, with 7 bases between. The CDR3 consists of 14 residues. CDR1 and CDR2 from the germline V gene are SGHVS and FQNEAQ. CDR3 in DNA: TGTGCCAGCAGCTTAGCTGTTCATAACACTGAAGCTTTCTTT. This translates into CASSLAVHNTEAFF.

The gene calls are TRBV15 and TRBJ1-2; D is uncertain. The CDR3 runs 15 residues. From germline, CDR1 is LNHNV and CDR2 YYDKDF (reference sequence). The ends were cut back, 3 bases at V and 4 bases at J, with 15 bases in the middle. The CDR3 here is CATSSREGVLYGYTF. The CDR3 bases are TGTGCCACCAGCAGCCGAGAGGGCGTTCTCTATGGCTACACCTTC.

The chain joins TRBV7-8 to TRBJ2-3; TRBD1 aligns across 8 bases. Germline V gene data show CDR1 as SGHVS and CDR2 as FQNEAQ. The CDR3 length is 16 residues. Trimming cost V 7 bases and J 1 base; bases outside gene matches: 10. The CDR3 here is CASTRPGTGRTDTQYF. The CDR3 DNA is TGTGCCAGCACCAGACCCGGGACAGGCCGCACAGATACGCAGTATTTT. The whole variable domain, remainder taken from reference TRBV7-8 and TRBJ2-3, is GAGVSQSPRYKVAKRGQDVALRCDPISGHVSLFWYQQALGQGPEFLTYFQNEAQLDKSGLPSDRFFAERPEGSVSTLKIQRTQQEDSAVYLCASTRPGTGRTDTQYFGPGTRLTVL.

The V and J genes are TRBV5-6 and TRBJ2-2; D is possibly TRBD1 or TRBD2 (5 bases each). The germline V gene has CDR1 SGHDT and CDR2 YYEEEE. CDR3 length: 16 residues. The V end lost 4 bases, the J end lost 0 bases, and 13 bases lay between the germline ends. This CDR3 is CASSRRRGTNTGELFF. DNA for the CDR3: TGTGCCAGCAGCCGCCGTCGGGGCACGAACACCGGGGAGCTGTTTTTT.

The genes are TRBV7-3 and TRBJ1-2; TRBD1 matches at 9 bases. The V and J ends lost 5 bases and 6 bases, in that order; junction bases with no gene match: 4. This CDR3 comprises 13 residues. CDR1 is SGHTA and CDR2 is FQGTGA in the germline V gene. This chain's CDR3 is CASSPTGGHGYTF. In nucleotides, the CDR3 is TGTGCCAGCAGCCCCACAGGGGGCCATGGCTACACCTTC.

The J gene is TRBJ1-1, the V gene TRBV27; D perhaps matches TRBD1 (5 bases). CDR1 and CDR2 from the germline V gene are MNHEY and SMNVEV (reference sequence). The CDR3 contains 15 residues. Trimming cost V 6 bases and J 0 bases, with 14 bases left between them. CDR3 loop: CASRPRTTMNTEAFF. As DNA, the CDR3 is TGTGCCAGCAGGCCAAGGACAACGATGAACACTGAAGCTTTCTTT.

V and J are TRBV4-1 and TRBJ2-3; D ambiguous. CDR3 size: 14 residues. CDR1 MGHRA and CDR2 YSYEKL come from the germline V gene. V lost 2 bases to trimming and J lost 4 bases, with 10 bases between them. The CDR3 region is CASSQSVFADTQYF. The DNA of the CDR3 is TGCGCCAGCAGCCAATCAGTGTTCGCAGATACGCAGTATTTT.

The chain employs TRBV15 and TRBJ1-2; perhaps TRBD1 as D (6 bases). The CDR3 loop spans 15 amino acids. Deletions cut 5 bases from V and 1 base from J, with 14 bases between. The germline V gene encodes CDR1 LNHNV and CDR2 YYDKDF (reference sequence). CDR3 nucleotide sequence: TGTGCCACCAGCGCCGCGCAGGGGTATAACTATGGCTACACCTTC. Translated, it gives CATSAAQGYNYGYTF.

The chain joins TRBV30 to TRBJ1-1, with D possibly being TRBD1 (5 bases). CDR1 and CDR2 (germline): GTSNPN, SVGIG (reference sequence). This CDR3 comprises 11 residues. V lost 5 bases to trimming and J lost 11 bases, with 15 bases between them. CDR3 nucleotides: TGTGCCTGGGGGGGTTCGGCTCTCGCTTTCTTT. Translation gives CAWGGSALAFF.

The chain combines TRBV19 with TRBJ1-5; a possible D gene is TRBD1 (5 bases). Germline V gene sequence: CDR1 LNHDA, CDR2 SQIVND (reference sequence). This CDR3 has 17 residues. V was trimmed by 3 bases and J by 4 bases, leaving 19 bases between them. CDR3 bases: TGTGCCAGTAGTATGGCCAGGGTAACTTTAGCAAATCAGCCCCAGCATTTT. This gives the protein CASSMARVTLANQPQHF.